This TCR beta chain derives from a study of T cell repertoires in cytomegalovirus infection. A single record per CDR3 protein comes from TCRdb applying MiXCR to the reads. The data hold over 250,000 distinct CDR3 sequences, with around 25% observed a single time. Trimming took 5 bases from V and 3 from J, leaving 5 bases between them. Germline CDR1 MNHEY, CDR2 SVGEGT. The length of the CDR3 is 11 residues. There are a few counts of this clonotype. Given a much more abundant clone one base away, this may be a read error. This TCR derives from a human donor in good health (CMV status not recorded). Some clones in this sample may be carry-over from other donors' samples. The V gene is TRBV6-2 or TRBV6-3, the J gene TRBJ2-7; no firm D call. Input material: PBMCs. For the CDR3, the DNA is TGTGCCAGCAGTGACGGCTACGAGCAGTACTTC. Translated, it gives CASSDGYEQYF.